The next 3 T cell receptor beta chains were all read from a single sample in a study of post-analysis software for immune sequencing data. Whole-study findings and limits: The five TRBV segments detected at higher frequency in patients than in controls included TRBV5-6, TRBV5-1 and TRBV20-1.

Included in the TCR beta cDNA libraries were unique molecular identifiers. MiXCR was run by TCRdb on the PCR reads, yielding one entry per CDR3 protein. The data show some 700,000 distinct CDR3 sequences, around 60% seen once. These receptors have no known antigen. Sequenced input: blood. These receptors were collected from a girl aged 2-10 years with multiple sclerosis.

The CDR3 region is CASSYYRDRLNIQYF. The CDR3 DNA is TGTGCCAGCAGCTACTACCGGGACAGGTTAAACATTCAGTACTTC. The chain employs TRBV13 and TRBJ2-4; TRBD1 matches at 8 bases. The CDR3 runs 15 residues. From germline, CDR1 is PRHDT and CDR2 FYEKMQ (reference sequence). V was pared by 4 bases and J by 6 bases, with 8 bases of the junction left unmatched.

V gene TRBV2 combines with J gene TRBJ1-2; maybe TRBD1 (5 bases). Trimming shortened V by 3 bases and J by 6 bases, and 11 bases separated the two germline ends. CDR3 size: 13 residues. Per germline, CDR1 SNHLY and CDR2 FYNNEI. The CDR3 here is CASSEFRGDGYTF. CDR3 nucleotide sequence: TGTGCCAGCAGTGAGTTTAGAGGGGATGGCTACACCTTC.

The chain links TRBV3-1 to TRBJ2-3, with 8 bases matching TRBD2. After removal of 3 bases from V and 1 base from J, the junction contained 0 bases not matched to a gene. The CDR3 contains 14 residues. The germline V gene encodes CDR1 LGHDT and CDR2 YNNKEL (reference sequence). The DNA of the CDR3 is TGTGCCAGCAGCCAGCGGGGGGGCACAGATACGCAGTATTTT. Amino acids: CASSQRGGTDTQYF.